This is a list of T cell receptor beta chains from one sample in a study of blood T cell repertoires in COVID-19. Some clones are missing from TCRdb's copy, which holds only in-frame ones; the method was immunoSEQ multiplex PCR. This sample carries approximately 300,000 clones, roughly 80% of them seen once, and the ten largest clones take around 3.9%. The sequenced material came from peripheral blood. These TCRs come from a woman in her forties or fifties with active or convalescent COVID-19. Both conserved end residues are part of each CDR3. Fields, in order: clone size, J gene, D gene, V gene, CDR3 protein, CDR3 DNA. A D gene is named only where the DNA matches it firmly. A clone size is listed for some rows: how often the clone was seen (once, few, many), or a class if it is expanded.

>-|TRBJ2-7|TRBD2|TRBV28
CASSLGTSGYEQYF
TGTGCCAGCAGTTTAGGGACTAGCGGTTACGAGCAGTACTTC
>once|TRBJ2-7|-|TRBV14
CASSETGSLSYEQYF
TGTGCCAGCAGCGAAACAGGGAGCCTCTCCTACGAGCAGTACTTC
>-|TRBJ2-1|TRBD2|TRBV5-5
CASSLTSSGLAVLYNEQFF
TGTGCCAGCAGCTTGACCTCCTCGGGACTAGCGGTACTCTACAATGAGCAGTTCTTC
>-|TRBJ1-2|TRBD1|TRBV9
CASSAEQRTGDVYGYTF
TGTGCCAGCAGCGCGGAACAGAGGACAGGGGACGTCTATGGCTACACCTTC
>-|TRBJ2-1|-|TRBV4-1
CASSQPDPPADEQFF
TGCGCCAGCAGCCAGCCTGACCCTCCTGCGGATGAGCAGTTCTTC
>-|TRBJ2-1|TRBD2|TRBV3-1/TRBV3-2
CASSQDPGLAGNNEQFF
TGTGCCAGCAGCCAAGACCCTGGACTAGCGGGAAACAATGAGCAGTTCTTC
>-|TRBJ2-7|TRBD1|TRBV18
CASSPRQGAKNTYEQYF
TGTGCCAGCTCACCCAGACAGGGGGCAAAGAACACCTACGAGCAGTACTTC
>-|TRBJ1-4|TRBD1|TRBV10-3
CAISRRPGTGGANEKLFF
TGTGCCATCAGTCGTCGTCCCGGGACAGGGGGGGCTAATGAAAAACTGTTTTTT
>-|TRBJ1-4|-|TRBV5-1
CASSLDLSATNEKLFF
TGCGCCAGCAGCCTGGACTTGAGTGCAACTAATGAAAAACTGTTTTTT
>-|TRBJ2-4|-|TRBV7-9
CASSLRGAKNIQYF
TGTGCCAGCAGCTTAAGGGGGGCCAAAAACATTCAGTACTTC
>once|TRBJ1-1|-|TRBV18
CASSPFGRGTEAFF
TGTGCCAGCTCACCCTTTGGTAGGGGCACTGAAGCTTTCTTT
>-|TRBJ1-1|TRBD1|TRBV19
CASSTKGQTSGSTEAFF
TGTGCCAGTAGTACAAAGGGACAGACCTCCGGTAGCACTGAAGCTTTCTTT
>-|TRBJ2-7|-|TRBV5-1
CASREGLRLYEQYF
TGCGCCAGCAGAGAAGGACTGCGACTCTACGAGCAGTACTTC
>-|TRBJ1-1|-|TRBV5-4
CASSVNRVLNTEAFF
TGTGCCAGCAGCGTTAACAGGGTTCTGAACACTGAAGCTTTCTTT
>-|TRBJ2-2|-|TRBV7-9
CASRTGGVITGELFF
TGTGCGAGCAGAACAGGGGGGGTTATCACCGGGGAGCTGTTTTTT
>-|TRBJ1-1|-|TRBV19
CATIVEGTEAFF
TGTGCCACCATCGTGGAGGGCACTGAAGCTTTCTTT
>-|TRBJ2-1|-|TRBV29-1
CSALGGGDNEQFF
TGCAGCGCCCTAGGCGGGGGCGACAATGAGCAGTTCTTC